This is a list of T cell receptor beta chains from one sample in a study of radiation and T cells in renal cell carcinoma. The assay was immunoSEQ multiplex PCR, and TCRdb's table has in-frame clones only and misses some. The sample lists approximately 9,300 clones, approximately 69% occurring once. The material was tumor tissue, obtained from a patient whose treatment was nephrectomy without radiotherapy. All receptors come from a man aged 60-69 years with renal cell carcinoma. The CDR3 runs from the conserved cysteine through the conserved F or W. D genes are given only for firm matches. Clone size is shown for a subset of rows, as once, few, many or a class of expanded clone.

TRBV7-9	TRBJ2-2	NA	medium-sized	TGTGCCAGCAGCTTTTCAGGGTTCTCCAACACCGGGGAGCTGTTTTTT	CASSFSGFSNTGELFF
TRBV4-2	TRBJ2-7	NA	few	TGTGCCAGCAGCCAAGATTCCTACGAGCAGTACTTC	CASSQDSYEQYF
TRBV27	TRBJ2-1	NA	NA	TGTGCCAGCAGTCGAGGGCCTGGAGATGAGCAGTTCTTC	CASSRGPGDEQFF
TRBV4-2	TRBJ2-7	TRBD1	medium-sized	TGTGCCAGCAGCCCGTCCCGGGACAGGGGGCAGGACTTC	CASSPSRDRGQDF
TRBV7-9	TRBJ2-2	NA	NA	TGTGCCAGCAGCACTACAGGGTCGGGGACCGGGGAGCTGTTTTTT	CASSTTGSGTGELFF
TRBV11-2	TRBJ2-7	NA	NA	TGTGCCAGCAGCCCCAGAGCCGGATTATACGAGCAGTACTTC	CASSPRAGLYEQYF
TRBV28	TRBJ1-5	NA	NA	TGTGCCAGCCGTGGTCAGGGGCTGGGCCAGCCCCAGCATTTT	CASRGQGLGQPQHF
TRBV28	TRBJ1-5	NA	once	TGTGCCAGCAACCCGTGGGGGGCCGGCGGCAATCAGCCCCAGCATTTT	CASNPWGAGGNQPQHF
TRBV19	TRBJ2-7	TRBD1	once	TGTGCCAGTAGTGTGGGGACAGCAAAATACGAGCAGTACTTC	CASSVGTAKYEQYF
TRBV4-3	TRBJ2-1	NA	NA	TGCGCCAGCAGCCAAAGGCGGAACAATGAGCAGTTCTTC	CASSQRRNNEQFF
TRBV5-8	TRBJ2-2	TRBD1	NA	TGTGCCAGCAGCCGACAGGGGGCTGGCGGGGAGCTGTTTTTT	CASSRQGAGGELFF
TRBV10-3	TRBJ2-7	TRBD1	NA	TGTGCCATCAGTGGGTCGACAGGGGTCCACGAGCAGTACTTC	CAISGSTGVHEQYF
TRBV19	TRBJ2-7	TRBD2	NA	TGTGCCAGTAGGTCCAGGGACTACTACGAGCAGTACTTC	CASRSRDYYEQYF
TRBV7-9	TRBJ2-1	TRBD2	NA	TGTGCCAGCAGCTCCCCGGGTGGCGGGAGCTCCTACAATGAGCAGTTCTTC	CASSSPGGGSSYNEQFF
TRBV4-2	TRBJ2-1	TRBD2	once	TGTGCCAGCAGCCAAGGGGTAGCGGGGGGGCTGGATGAGCAGTTCTTC	CASSQGVAGGLDEQFF
TRBV21-1	TRBJ2-7	NA	few	TGTGCCAGCAGCAAATCCCCCTACGAGCAGTACTTC	CASSKSPYEQYF